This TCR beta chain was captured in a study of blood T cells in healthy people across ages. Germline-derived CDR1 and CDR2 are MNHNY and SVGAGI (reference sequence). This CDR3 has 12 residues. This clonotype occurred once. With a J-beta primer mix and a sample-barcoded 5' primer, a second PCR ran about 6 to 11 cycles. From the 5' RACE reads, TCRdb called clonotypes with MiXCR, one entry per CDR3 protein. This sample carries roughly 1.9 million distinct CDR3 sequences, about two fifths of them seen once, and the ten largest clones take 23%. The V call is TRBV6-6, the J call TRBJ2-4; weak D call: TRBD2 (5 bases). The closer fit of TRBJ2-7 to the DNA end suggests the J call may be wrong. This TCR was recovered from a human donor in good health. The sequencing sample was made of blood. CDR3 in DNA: TGTGCCAGCAGCGATGGAGAGGGCGAGCAGTACTTC. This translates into CASSDGEGEQYF.